These 5 T cell receptor beta chains share one sample of origin, sequenced in a study of T cells in Graves' hyperthyroidism and ophthalmopathy. RNA transcripts gave rise to amplified TCR beta CDR3 regions. First-round RT-PCR targeting the TCR CDR3 was performed with the HTBI primer set. TCRdb reprocessed the multiplex PCR reads with MiXCR, giving one entry per CDR3 protein. Among 250,000 to 400,000 distinct CDR3 sequences listed, about an eighth were seen once. Sample: blood. Receptor source: a woman aged 40 to 49 with Graves' ophthalmopathy.

V gene TRBV3-1 combines with J gene TRBJ1-6; D not resolved. V was cut by 5 bases and J by 8 bases, with 13 bases left in between. Per the germline V gene, CDR1 is LGHDT and CDR2 is YNNKEL (reference sequence). The CDR3 sequence is 14 residues long. This CDR3 is CASSDSDEDSPLHF. In DNA form, the CDR3 reads TGTGCCAGCAGCGATTCGGATGAGGATTCACCCCTCCACTTT.

V gene TRBV28 combines with J gene TRBJ2-3; D is undetermined. There are 15 residues in the CDR3. The germline V gene encodes CDR1 MDHEN and CDR2 SYDVKM. V dropped 6 bases and J dropped 1 base, with 14 bases sitting between them. DNA for the CDR3: TGTGCCAGCAGCCCTCCCGGAGCCCGCACAGATACGCAGTATTTT. This encodes CASSPPGARTDTQYF.

In its sample, this clonotype was seen many times. The rearrangement uses TRBV7-2 and TRBJ2-5; 9 nucleotides match TRBD2. The trim removed 5 bases at V and 3 bases at J, leaving 10 bases unmatched. In germline, CDR1 is SGHTA, CDR2 FQGNSA. The CDR3 is made up of 16 amino acids. DNA of the CDR3: TGTGCCAGCAGCCCACGTAGCGGGAGAGGGGAAGAGACCCAGTACTTC. Protein product: CASSPRSGRGEETQYF.

The chain joins TRBV24-1 to TRBJ2-2; D possibly matches TRBD1 or TRBD2 (5 bases each). This CDR3 spans 18 amino acids. Germline loops: CDR1 KGHDR, CDR2 SFDVKD. Trimming took 1 base from V and 10 from J, leaving 24 bases between them. The CDR3 bases are TGTGCCACCAGTGATTTTCTAGGATTGACCGGGGCCCCGGAGGAGCTGTTTTTT. Its protein product is CATSDFLGLTGAPEELFF.

With respect to this clonotype: The junction and the germline gene differ at one end; a read error may be behind it. This chain joins TRBV10-2 and TRBJ2-7; the D gene is possibly TRBD2 (7 bases). The CDR3 is 16 residues long. Germline CDR1 and CDR2: WSHSY and SAAADI. CDR3 coding DNA: TGCGCCAGCAGTGAGGGGGGGGGCCGTTACTCCCACGAGCAGTACTTC. It codes for CASSEGGGRYSHEQYF.